The rows below give T cell receptor beta chains drawn from one sample of a study of T cells in Graves' hyperthyroidism and ophthalmopathy. In TCRdb, the multiplex PCR reads were re-called with MiXCR into one record per CDR3 protein. The sample lists about 570,000 distinct CDR3 sequences; 46% were seen once. The material sequenced was peripheral blood or thyroid tissue (not recorded which). These TCRs come from an adult woman with Graves' disease, either hyperthyroidism or ophthalmopathy (not recorded which). Both conserved end residues are part of each CDR3. The D gene is left open where the match is weak. A row's size may be missing; if present it is once, few, many or a size class.

j_call | clone_size | v_call | d_call | cdr3_nt | cdr3_aa
TRBJ2-2 | . | TRBV4-1 | . | TGCGCCAGCAGCCAAGGGTGGAAGGGGCGAATCGGGGAGCTGTTTTTT | CASSQGWKGRIGELFF
TRBJ2-5 | . | TRBV2 | . | TGTGCCAGCAGAGGGGAGCAAGAGACCCAGTACTTC | CASRGEQETQYF
TRBJ1-5 | many | TRBV5-1 | . | TGCGCCAGGCTCCCGGGACACAGGATCTCGAGCAATCAGCCCCAGCATTTT | CARLPGHRISSNQPQHF
TRBJ1-6 | . | TRBV7-6 | . | TGTGCCAGCAGAGGACAGTCCGATTCACCCCTCCACTTT | CASRGQSDSPLHF
TRBJ2-7 | many | TRBV10-3 | . | TGTGCCATCAGTGCCGTGGGCTCCGAGTACCGCTACGAGCAGTACTTC | CAISAVGSEYRYEQYF
TRBJ1-1 | . | TRBV24-1 | . | TGTGCCACCAGTAGCTCTCGGGGAGCTGAAGCTTTCTTT | CATSSSRGAEAFF
TRBJ2-7 | many | TRBV20-1 | . | TGCAGTGCTAGCGACGAGAGCTCCTACGAGCAGTACTTC | CSASDESSYEQYF
TRBJ1-2 | . | TRBV5-1 | . | TGCGCCAGCAGCCCGACAGTTTCCTATGGCTACACCTTC | CASSPTVSYGYTF
TRBJ1-2 | many | TRBV20-1 | . | TGCAGTGCTAGAGTGGTCCAATATGGCTACACCTTC | CSARVVQYGYTF
TRBJ2-5 | many | TRBV24-1 | TRBD2 | TGTGCCACCAGGGAAGCGGGAGGAGGAGAGACCCAGTACTTC | CATREAGGGETQYF
TRBJ1-1 | many | TRBV5-1 | TRBD1 | TGCGCCAGCAGCCCGGGACAGACTGGCACTGAAGCTTTCTTT | CASSPGQTGTEAFF
TRBJ1-1 | many | TRBV29-1 | . | TGCAGCGTTAAAAAGGGGACTGAAGCTTTCTTT | CSVKKGTEAFF
TRBJ2-7 | few | TRBV19 | . | TGTGCCAGTAGTACCCAGAAAACCGAGCAGTACTTC | CASSTQKTEQYF
TRBJ1-1 | . | TRBV7-8 | TRBD1 | TGTGCCAGCAGCTTGGGACAGGGGGCAGTTGCTTTCTTT | CASSLGQGAVAFF
TRBJ1-1 | many | TRBV7-8 | . | TGTGCCAGCAAGCTGACACTGAACACTGAAGCTTTCTTT | CASKLTLNTEAFF
TRBJ2-2 | many | TRBV12-3/TRBV12-4 | . | TGTGCCAGCAGTCCTCTCACGGGAGTGAACACCGGGGAGCTGTTTTTT | CASSPLTGVNTGELFF
TRBJ1-4 | few | TRBV15 | TRBD1 | TGTGCCACCAGCAGACAGGGGGGCGAAAAACTGTTTTTT | CATSRQGGEKLFF
TRBJ2-1 | . | TRBV7-6 | . | TGTGCCAGCAGCTTCACAGGGTCGTCCAATGAGCAGTTCTTC | CASSFTGSSNEQFF
TRBJ2-2 | . | TRBV30 | . | TGTGCCTGGACCTCGACTAGTTCTTCCGGGGAGCTGTTTTTT | CAWTSTSSSGELFF
TRBJ2-5 | . | TRBV3-1 | . | TGTGCCAGCTACACAACCGGGACCCAGTACTTC | CASYTTGTQYF
TRBJ1-1 | . | TRBV7-6 | . | TGTGCCAGCAGCCCTAATTCGGGACCCACTGAAGCTTTCTTT | CASSPNSGPTEAFF
TRBJ2-5 | once | TRBV7-2 | . | TGTGCCAGCAGCTTAGAGGCAGGGCTAGGAGAGACCCAGTACTTC | CASSLEAGLGETQYF
TRBJ1-5 | many | TRBV25-1 | . | TGTGCCAGCAGTGAAGAGGGAATGGGCCAGCCCCAGCATTTT | CASSEEGMGQPQHF
TRBJ1-1 | . | TRBV5-1 | . | TGCGCCAGCAGCTGGGCAGGGTTGAAAACTGAAGCTTTCTTT | CASSWAGLKTEAFF
TRBJ2-3 | few | TRBV7-3 | TRBD2 | TGTGCCAGCAGCTTCGGACTAGCGGGAGTTGATACGCAGTATTTT | CASSFGLAGVDTQYF
TRBJ2-5 | . | TRBV10-2 | TRBD2 | TGCGCCAGCAGGGAGACTAGCATGGAGACCCAGTACTTC | CASRETSMETQYF
TRBJ1-1 | few | TRBV5-8 | TRBD1 | TGTGCCAGCAGTCCTCATAACAGGGGAGGAGGTGAAGCTTTCTTT | CASSPHNRGGGEAFF
TRBJ2-2 | . | TRBV6-5 | . | TGTGCCAGCAGTTACGGCGTCGGGAACACCGGGGAGCTGTTTTTT | CASSYGVGNTGELFF
TRBJ1-3 | . | TRBV2 | . | TGTGCCAGCAGTGATTCCTCTGGAAACACCATATATTTT | CASSDSSGNTIYF
TRBJ2-5 | . | TRBV11-2 | TRBD2 | TGTGCCAGCAGGCGGCGCAGCGGGAGAGCCAACCAAGAGACCCAGTACTTC | CASRRRSGRANQETQYF
TRBJ1-5 | few | TRBV10-3 | TRBD1 | TGTGCCATCAGTGCAGGGGGCCTGGATCAGCCCCAGCATTTT | CAISAGGLDQPQHF
TRBJ1-2 | many | TRBV19 | TRBD1 | TGTGCCAGTAGTACGAGCGGACAGGGGAGCTATGGCTACACCTTC | CASSTSGQGSYGYTF
TRBJ2-5 | . | TRBV4-2 | . | TGTGCCAGCAGCCAAGTGGACCAGTCGGGGGAGACCCAGTACTTC | CASSQVDQSGETQYF
TRBJ2-5 | . | TRBV4-1 | . | TGCGCCAGCAGCCGGTCCCCTCGGACGGAGCAAGAGACCCAGTACTTC | CASSRSPRTEQETQYF
TRBJ2-5 | many | TRBV7-8 | TRBD1 | TGTGCCAGCAGCTTAAAGGACAGGCCCAGGGAGACCCAGTACTTC | CASSLKDRPRETQYF
TRBJ2-7 | . | TRBV29-1 | . | TGCAGCGTAGGTCGGAGGGGCGGCGAGCAGTACTTC | CSVGRRGGEQYF
TRBJ2-7 | many | TRBV6-6 | . | TGTGCCAGCAGTTCAAGGGTAGAAGGCCAGTACTTC | CASSSRVEGQYF
TRBJ1-5 | . | TRBV19 | . | TGTGCCAGTAGTATCTTCGGGACAAAGTACCAGCCCCAGCATTTT | CASSIFGTKYQPQHF
TRBJ1-6 | . | TRBV19 | . | TGTGCCAGTAGGCAATCGGGGAAAAGCTCCTATAATTCACCCCTCCACTTT | CASRQSGKSSYNSPLHF
TRBJ1-6 | . | TRBV6-5 | . | TGTGCCAGCAGTTACATGTGGAGCAAATTTAATTCACCCCTCCACTTT | CASSYMWSKFNSPLHF
TRBJ2-6 | few | TRBV6-4 | . | TGTGCCAGCAGCCCACCATGGAAAGGGAACACTGAAGCTTTC | CASSPPWKGNTEAF
TRBJ1-3 | . | TRBV7-8 | TRBD1 | TGTGCCAGCAGCTCACGACAGGGGTATCTATCTGGAAACACCATATATTTT | CASSSRQGYLSGNTIYF
TRBJ1-1 | many | TRBV4-2 | . | TGTGCCAGCAGCCTAGACCGGGGGGCTTACACTGAAGCTTTCTTT | CASSLDRGAYTEAFF
TRBJ1-2 | few | TRBV6-2/TRBV6-3 | . | TGTGCCAGCAGCCAGGGCATATTCTATGGCTACACCTTC | CASSQGIFYGYTF
TRBJ1-3 | many | TRBV6-5 | . | TGTGCCAGCAGCAGATCGACCAAACCCTCAAACACCATATATTTT | CASSRSTKPSNTIYF